A few counts support the clone carrying this T cell receptor (beta chain). The antigen is not known. The sample belongs to a study of CD8 T cells in ankylosing spondylitis. Study outcomes and limitations: Past studies reported some motif variants in reactive arthritis synovial fluid and blood.

The CDR3 loop spans 14 amino acids. Trimming pared 7 bases from V and 3 bases from J, leaving 13 bases between. Construction of TCR beta libraries was performed using quantitative 5'-RACE with molecular barcodes. TCRdb processed the 5' RACE reads anew with MiXCR; each CDR3 protein has one entry. Of 37,000 or so distinct CDR3 sequences listed, 16% were seen once; the top ten hold around 45%. Sequenced sample: blood. The rearrangement uses TRBV12-3 or TRBV12-4 and TRBJ2-1; D uncertain. The clonotype originates from a male donor with ankylosing spondylitis or in good health (not recorded which). CDR3 bases: TGTGCCAGCAAATTTGGGATGGGCTACAATGAGCAGTTCTTC. It codes for CASKFGMGYNEQFF.